Listed below are T cell receptor beta chains from one sample, sequenced in a study of CD8 T cells in ankylosing spondylitis. TCRdb re-derived calls from the 5' RACE reads in MiXCR, one entry per CDR3 protein. Of under 850,000 distinct CDR3 sequences listed, 19% are singletons. What was sequenced was blood, either unsorted or a sorted T cell fraction (not recorded which). The receptors originated from a male donor with ankylosing spondylitis. Each CDR3 is given with its conserved first and last residue. A D gene is named only where the DNA matches it firmly. Not every row has a clone size; where given, it reads once, few, many or a size class.

TRBV3-1,once,TRBD2,TRBJ2-1,CASSQLASGGSLDNEQFF,TGTGCCAGCAGCCAACTGGCTAGCGGGGGGTCCCTTGACAATGAGCAGTTCTTC
TRBV20-1,-,-,TRBJ2-7,CSARDLDRYEQYF,TGCAGTGCTAGAGATCTCGACCGCTACGAGCAGTACTTC
TRBV18,-,-,TRBJ1-5,CASSPRQEPGQPQHF,TGTGCCAGCTCACCAAGACAGGAGCCGGGGCAGCCCCAGCATTTT
TRBV13,few,TRBD1,TRBJ2-2,CASSPGTAGELFF,TGTGCCAGCAGCCCTGGGACAGCCGGGGAGCTGTTTTTT
TRBV5-1,few,TRBD2,TRBJ2-3,CASSLASASGGTDTQYF,TGCGCCAGCAGCTTGGCCTCGGCTAGCGGGGGAACAGATACGCAGTATTTT
TRBV4-1,-,TRBD1,TRBJ2-7,CASSQSPGQDMYEQYF,TGCGCCAGCAGCCAATCACCGGGACAGGACATGTACGAGCAGTACTTC
TRBV6-1,-,-,TRBJ2-2,CASSGLGGTGELFF,TGTGCCAGCAGTGGTCTAGGGGGAACCGGGGAGCTGTTTTTT
TRBV20-1,-,TRBD1,TRBJ1-1,CSANRQGGTEAFF,TGCAGTGCAAATCGACAGGGGGGGACTGAAGCTTTCTTT
TRBV11-2,few,-,TRBJ2-1,CASSFLRGRGVLYSYNEQFF,TGTGCCAGCAGCTTCCTCCGGGGCAGGGGGGTCCTGTACTCCTACAATGAGCAGTTCTTC
TRBV7-2,few,TRBD2,TRBJ2-7,CASSLGPSGSGEQYF,TGTGCCAGCAGCTTAGGTCCTAGCGGGAGTGGCGAGCAGTACTTC
TRBV12-3/TRBV12-4,few,-,TRBJ1-1,CASSLGYEAFF,TGTGCCAGCAGTTTAGGATATGAAGCTTTCTTT
TRBV30,-,-,TRBJ2-1,CAWSHSSNEQFF,TGTGCCTGGAGTCACAGTTCCAATGAGCAGTTCTTC
TRBV6-5,few,-,TRBJ1-2,CASSTRFGQRDGSGYTF,TGTGCCAGCAGTACCCGATTTGGGCAGAGGGATGGAAGTGGCTACACCTTC
TRBV10-3,once,TRBD2,TRBJ2-3,CAISGGAGLTDTQYF,TGTGCCATCAGTGGGGGAGCGGGACTTACAGATACGCAGTATTTT
TRBV7-2,-,-,TRBJ1-1,CASSNSIRSLGTEAFF,TGTGCCAGCAGCAACTCCATCCGGTCCTTAGGCACTGAAGCTTTCTTT
TRBV29-1,-,TRBD1,TRBJ2-7,CSATGEYEQYF,TGCAGCGCGACAGGGGAGTACGAGCAGTACTTC
TRBV7-2,-,-,TRBJ2-4,CASSLVGGLGKNIQYF,TGTGCCAGCAGCTTGGTCGGTGGGTTGGGCAAAAACATTCAGTACTTC
TRBV12-3/TRBV12-4,-,-,TRBJ2-5,CASSLSLWETSQETQYF,TGTGCCAGCAGTTTATCGTTATGGGAGACCTCCCAAGAGACCCAGTACTTC
TRBV20-1,few,TRBD1,TRBJ1-4,CSARDFGQGYEKLFF,TGCAGTGCTAGAGATTTTGGACAGGGGTATGAAAAACTGTTTTTT
TRBV12-3/TRBV12-4,-,-,TRBJ1-2,CASSSDRSPYGYTF,TGTGCCAGCAGTTCGGACAGATCCCCCTATGGCTACACCTTC
TRBV5-1,many,TRBD1,TRBJ2-1,CASSFGTGNNEQFF,TGCGCCAGCAGCTTTGGGACAGGTAACAATGAGCAGTTCTTC
TRBV11-1,-,TRBD2,TRBJ2-2,CASSFLAGVSTGELFF,TGTGCCAGCAGCTTCCTAGCGGGAGTTTCCACCGGGGAGCTGTTTTTT
TRBV20-1,-,TRBD1,TRBJ1-2,CSATGDRDGYTF,TGCAGTGCGACAGGGGATCGGGATGGCTACACCTTC
TRBV12-3/TRBV12-4,-,-,TRBJ2-1,CASSPLGSGSYNEQFF,TGTGCCAGCAGTCCCCTGGGGAGCGGCTCCTACAATGAGCAGTTCTTC
TRBV20-1,-,TRBD2,TRBJ2-5,CSAWTSGGETQYF,TGCAGTGCTTGGACTAGCGGGGGTGAGACCCAGTACTTC
TRBV5-1,-,-,TRBJ2-3,CASSLDGALVNTQYF,TGCGCCAGCAGCTTGGACGGGGCCCTGGTTAATACGCAGTATTTT
TRBV7-7,many,-,TRBJ2-7,CASSLDPQGSSNEQYF,TGTGCTAGCAGCTTAGACCCGCAGGGATCTAGCAACGAGCAGTACTTC
TRBV7-2,-,TRBD1,TRBJ2-5,CASRARGRVYETQYF,TGTGCCAGCAGAGCCAGGGGGCGGGTGTACGAGACCCAGTACTTC
TRBV5-1,-,-,TRBJ2-5,CASSFQYQETQYF,TGCGCCAGCAGCTTTCAATATCAAGAGACCCAGTACTTC
TRBV5-1,few,-,TRBJ2-2,CASSPTGKNTGELFF,TGCGCCAGCAGCCCGACAGGAAAGAACACCGGGGAGCTGTTTTTT
TRBV11-1,-,TRBD1,TRBJ1-2,CASSPTGTGNGYTF,TGTGCCAGCAGCCCGACCGGGACAGGGAATGGCTACACCTTC
TRBV6-5,-,TRBD1,TRBJ2-7,CASTGQGPEQYF,TGTGCCAGCACGGGACAGGGGCCCGAGCAGTACTTC
TRBV10-2,-,-,TRBJ2-1,CASSDMGAVGARNEQFF,TGCGCCAGCAGTGATATGGGGGCCGTGGGGGCTCGAAATGAGCAGTTCTTC
TRBV6-1,-,-,TRBJ2-2,CASSALRGYTGELFF,TGTGCCAGCAGTGCTCTTCGGGGGTACACCGGGGAGCTGTTTTTT
TRBV4-1,few,-,TRBJ2-7,CASSQTGVSYEQYF,TGCGCCAGCAGCCAGACGGGAGTCTCCTACGAGCAGTACTTC
TRBV5-1,many,TRBD1,TRBJ1-2,CASSSGQGDYGYTF,TGCGCCAGCAGCTCTGGACAGGGAGACTATGGCTACACCTTC
TRBV7-9,-,-,TRBJ1-2,CASSPIHRSNYGYTF,TGTGCCAGCAGTCCAATCCATCGTTCTAACTATGGCTACACCTTC